One and the same sample provided the 11 T cell receptor beta chains below, sequenced in a study of vaccination and CD4 T cells after COVID-19. Their cognate antigens are unknown. The sample's treatment: 10-day PBMC culture with coronavirus spike peptide pools or control peptides (ViraFEST assay). At the Johns Hopkins FTIC core, DNA taken from cultured CD4+ T cells was sequenced by way of the Oncomine TCR Beta short-read assay. In TCRdb, the PCR reads were re-called with MiXCR into one record per CDR3 protein. The repertoire holds fewer than 15,000 distinct CDR3 sequences, with approximately 57% as singletons. The sample consisted of CD4+ T cells from blood, cultured in vitro. Source of these receptors: a human donor who had recovered from COVID-19.

The chain is built from TRBV11-1 and TRBJ2-7, with 10 bases identical to TRBD2. This CDR3 spans 16 amino acids. Germline trimming cut 1 base from V and 0 bases from J; bases unmatched to any gene: 3. Germline values: CDR1 SGHAT, CDR2 FQDESV (reference sequence). The CDR3 DNA reads TGTGCCAGCAGCTTAGGTACTAGCGGGAACTCCTACGAGCAGTACTTC. This translates into CASSLGTSGNSYEQYF.

There are a few counts of this clonotype. The gene calls are TRBV2 and TRBJ2-7, with 9 bases that match TRBD1. The CDR3 is made up of 13 amino acids. In germline, CDR1 is SNHLY, CDR2 FYNNEI. The trim removed 6 bases at V and 5 bases at J, leaving 5 bases unmatched. In DNA, the CDR3 is TGTGCCAGCAGGACAGGGGGAGGTCACGAGCAGTACTTC. Its translation is CASRTGGGHEQYF.

The chain is built from TRBV7-2 and TRBJ2-5; 8 bases are a match to TRBD1. The length of the CDR3 is 14 residues. Germline values: CDR1 SGHTA, CDR2 FQGNSA. J was trimmed by 2 bases and V by 4 bases; bases with no gene match: 3. The CDR3 sequence is CASSSWTGQETQYF. In DNA form, the CDR3 reads TGTGCCAGCAGCTCCTGGACAGGGCAAGAGACCCAGTACTTC.

This clonotype was seen a single time. The V call is TRBV10-3, the J call TRBJ1-6, with 9 bases aligning to TRBD1. V was clipped by 8 bases and J by 10 bases; unmatched bases: 9. The CDR3 covers 14 residues. Germline assignment: CDR1 ENHRY and CDR2 SYGVKD. CDR3 residues: CAIQGGTGQSPLHF. The CDR3 coding sequence is TGTGCCATCCAGGGCGGGACAGGGCAGTCACCCCTCCACTTT.

The chain links TRBV5-4 to TRBJ2-2, with D hard to call. Trimming left V 2 bases short and J 2 bases short, with 7 bases between. Germline lookup yields CDR1 SGHNT and CDR2 YYREEE (reference sequence). The length of the CDR3 is 14 residues. CDR3 nucleotides: TGTGCCAGCAGCTTTATCAGTAACACCGGGGAGCTGTTTTTT. Its translation: CASSFISNTGELFF.

The rearrangement links TRBV30 to TRBJ2-7; D gene unclear. The germline CDR1 and CDR2 sequences are GTSNPN and SVGIG (reference sequence). The length of the CDR3 is 12 residues. V was shortened by 4 bases and J by 0 bases, with 7 bases between the two germline ends. The CDR3 coding sequence is TGTGCCTGGAAAGGAGTCTCCTACGAGCAGTACTTC. This codes for CAWKGVSYEQYF.

This sequence joins TRBV28 and TRBJ1-2; 11 bases agree with TRBD1. This CDR3 has 18 residues. V was clipped by 0 bases and J by 2 bases; unmatched bases: 8. Germline V gives CDR1 MDHEN, CDR2 SYDVKM. In DNA, the CDR3 is TGTGCCAGCAGTTTATGGGGGACAGGGGGGCCGGGCAACTATGGCTACACCTTC. It yields the protein CASSLWGTGGPGNYGYTF.

This clonotype was observed once. The chain employs TRBV4-1 and TRBJ2-1; 7 nucleotides line up with TRBD2. Germline V lookup: CDR1 MGHRA, CDR2 YSYEKL. Unmatched junction bases numbered 9, after V lost 4 bases and J lost 0 bases. The CDR3 has 17 amino acids. CDR3 nucleotide sequence: TGCGCCAGCAGCCTCCGAGTCCTAGCGGACTCCTACAATGAGCAGTTCTTC. Its protein is CASSLRVLADSYNEQFF.

A few counts support this clonotype. CDR3 sequence reads: CASSSTSGRPDTQYF. The CDR3 bases are TGTGCCAGCAGTTCAACTAGCGGGAGGCCAGATACGCAGTATTTT. The chain carries TRBV7-2 and TRBJ2-3; 12 bases match TRBD2. Germline CDR1 and CDR2: SGHTA and FQGNSA. The CDR3 loop spans 15 amino acids. Trimming removed 6 bases from V and 4 bases from J; junction bases left unmatched: 5.

For this clonotype: This is likely a read error, given that the CDR3 carries no conserved phenylalanine or tryptophan at its end. The chain recombines TRBV11-2 with TRBJ1-1; no clear D. Germline V gives CDR1 SGHAT, CDR2 FQNNGV. The ends were cut back, 5 bases at V and 0 bases at J, with 16 bases in the middle. The CDR3 spans 16 residues. The CDR3 DNA reads as TGTGCCAGCAGCCTCGGTACGACTGGCATGAACACTGAAGCTTTCTGT. Its protein product is CASSLGTTGMNTEAFC.

The chain couples TRBV2 to TRBJ2-6; D may be TRBD2 (5 bases). Deletions cut 6 bases from V and 1 base from J, with 7 bases between. The germline V gene has CDR1 SNHLY and CDR2 FYNNEI. The CDR3 has 14 amino acids. The CDR3 DNA sequence: TGTGCCAGCAGCGGACTTTCTGGGGCCAACGTCCTGACTTTC. Amino acid sequence: CASSGLSGANVLTF.